The rows below give T cell receptor beta chains drawn from one sample of a study of lymphopenia after photon versus proton radiotherapy. Here immunoSEQ multiplex PCR was the method, and the copy in TCRdb shows in-frame clones only, minus some. The table has about 26,000 clones, approximately 85% seen once; the top ten hold under 6.5%. The sample here was peripheral blood, taken from a patient treated with photon-based radiotherapy. These receptors originate from a man aged 25 to 40 with gastric cancer. The CDR3 runs from the conserved cysteine through the conserved F or W. The D gene is left open where the match is weak. The size entry is marked missing in some rows and otherwise reads once, few, many or a size class.

cdr3_length d_call clone_size j_call v_call cdr3_nt cdr3_aa
14 TRBD1 . TRBJ1-2 TRBV6-1 TGTGCCAGCAGTATATCGGCAGGGGGAAGGGGCTACACCTTC CASSISAGGRGYTF
12 . . TRBJ1-1 TRBV10-1 TGCGCCAGCAGTGGAGACAAAGATGAAGCTTTCTTT CASSGDKDEAFF
14 . once TRBJ2-2 TRBV28 TGTGCCAGCAGCCAAACACAGAACACCGGGGAGCTGTTTTTT CASSQTQNTGELFF
14 . . TRBJ1-1 TRBV7-8 TGTGCCAGCAGCTTAGACAGGCAGAACACTGAAGCTTTCTTT CASSLDRQNTEAFF
12 . . TRBJ2-1 TRBV7-8 TGTGCCAGCAGCTCAGGGAACAATGAGCAGTTCTTC CASSSGNNEQFF
16 . once TRBJ2-5 TRBV9 TGTGCCAGCAGCGTGGGTGGGGCGGGCGAACCGGAGACCCAGTACTTC CASSVGGAGEPETQYF
15 . . TRBJ2-2 TRBV18 TGTGCCAGCTCACACGGGACACTAAACACCGGGGAGCTGTTTTTT CASSHGTLNTGELFF
18 TRBD1 . TRBJ2-6 TRBV9 TGTGCCAGCAGCATGTTAGGGGACAGCATCTCTGGGGCCAACGTCCTGACTTTC CASSMLGDSISGANVLTF
15 TRBD1 . TRBJ2-5 TRBV5-1 TGCGCCAGCAGGCCCGGGACAGGGTACCAAGAGACCCAGTACTTC CASRPGTGYQETQYF
13 . . TRBJ2-7 TRBV29-1 TGCAGCGTTGAGATCGGATTAGGCCACGAGCAGTACTTC CSVEIGLGHEQYF
13 . . TRBJ1-3 TRBV2 TGTGCCAGCAATGCGAGGTCTGGAAACACCATATATTTT CASNARSGNTIYF
13 . . TRBJ2-7 TRBV11-2 TGTGCCAGCAGCTTTGCCCCAACCTACGAGCAGTACTTC CASSFAPTYEQYF
15 . . TRBJ1-3 TRBV5-1 TGCGCCAGCAGCTTGGACCTCTCCTCTGGAAACACCATATATTTT CASSLDLSSGNTIYF
18 . . TRBJ2-4 TRBV18 TGTGCCAGCTCACCGAGACAGGAGTGGGTTCTAGCCAAAAACATTCAGTACTTC CASSPRQEWVLAKNIQYF
18 TRBD2 . TRBJ2-3 TRBV7-3 TGTGCCAGCAGCTTACCCCGGGCGAGCGGGGGGGGTGCAGATACGCAGTATTTT CASSLPRASGGGADTQYF
15 TRBD1 . TRBJ2-7 TRBV28 TGTGCCAGCAGTAGGCAGGGGGTTAGCTCCTACGAGCAGTACTTC CASSRQGVSSYEQYF
13 . few TRBJ1-5 TRBV19 TGTGCCAGTAGTATCGGACCCAATCAGCCCCAGCATTTT CASSIGPNQPQHF
18 TRBD2 . TRBJ2-1 TRBV4-2 TGTGCCAGCAGCCAAGCGGGGGGAGCGGTTGAAAGCGAGATAGAGCAGTTCTTC CASSQAGGAVESEIEQFF
12 . . TRBJ2-7 TRBV6-1 TGTGCCAGCAGTGACAGGGTTTACGAGCAGTACTTC CASSDRVYEQYF
15 . . TRBJ1-2 TRBV9 TGTGCCAGCAGCGTAGGCGTAGGGCAGGGAGGAGGCTACACCTTC CASSVGVGQGGGYTF
16 . . TRBJ1-4 TRBV5-1 TGCGCCAGCAGCTACCGGGGGATCTCAACTAATGAAAAACTGTTTTTT CASSYRGISTNEKLFF
16 TRBD1 . TRBJ2-2 TRBV4-1 TGCGCCAGCAGCCAAACCGGGACAGGGACATCCGGGGAGCTGTTTTTT CASSQTGTGTSGELFF
16 . . TRBJ1-5 TRBV18 TGTGCCAGCTCACCACAGGTCTCTGGGGGCAATCAGCCCCAGCATTTT CASSPQVSGGNQPQHF
13 . . TRBJ2-3 TRBV7-9 TGTGCCAGCAGCCCTGCCGGGACAGATACGCAGTATTTT CASSPAGTDTQYF
15 TRBD1 . TRBJ1-3 TRBV6-1 TGTGCCAGCTTTCCGACAGGGAAAACTGGAAACACCATATATTTT CASFPTGKTGNTIYF
16 TRBD2 few TRBJ2-3 TRBV6-6 TGTGCCAGCACCTTAAGACTAGCGGGGGGCACAGATACGCAGTATTTT CASTLRLAGGTDTQYF
15 TRBD1 . TRBJ1-1 TRBV6-1 TGTGCCAGCAGTGACCCGACAGGGTGGGGCACTGAAGCTTTCTTT CASSDPTGWGTEAFF
14 . . TRBJ2-1 TRBV11-2 TGTGCCAGCAGCTTAGGTCCAGGGGACAATGAGCAGTTCTTC CASSLGPGDNEQFF
14 . . TRBJ2-3 TRBV6-6 TGTGCCAGCAGTACCGGGAGTAGTCTTGATACGCAGTATTTT CASSTGSSLDTQYF
15 TRBD1 . TRBJ2-1 TRBV14 TGTGCCAGCAGCCAAGGCAGGGGGCTTTATGATGAGCAGTTCTTC CASSQGRGLYDEQFF
15 TRBD1 . TRBJ2-7 TRBV10-3 TGTGCCATCAGTGAAGCCGGACAGGGGACCTACGAGCAGTACTTC CAISEAGQGTYEQYF
13 . . TRBJ1-1 TRBV28 TGTGCCAGCAATTCAGGGAGAGGCACTGAAGCTTTCTTT CASNSGRGTEAFF
13 . . TRBJ1-1 TRBV27 TGTGCCAGCAGTTTATCGTACCTGGAAAAAGCTTTCTTT CASSLSYLEKAFF
14 . once TRBJ2-7 TRBV21-1 TGTGCCAGCAGCTTCTCGGACAGACCCTACGAGCAGTACTTC CASSFSDRPYEQYF
15 TRBD1 . TRBJ1-2 TRBV2 TGTGCCAGCAGATTTGCCACGACAGGGGGCCATGGCTACACCTTC CASRFATTGGHGYTF
15 . few TRBJ1-2 TRBV5-1 TGCGCCAGCAGCTTGGGACAGGCGGTCGACTATGGCTACACCTTC CASSLGQAVDYGYTF
16 . . TRBJ1-1 TRBV25-1 TGTGCCAGCAGTGAATATAACGCAGGGTTGGACACTGAAGCTTTCTTT CASSEYNAGLDTEAFF
18 . . TRBJ2-6 TRBV5-1 TGCGCCAGCAGCCGAACGACAGACCCCTACTCTGGGGCCAACGTCCTGACTTTC CASSRTTDPYSGANVLTF
16 TRBD1 . TRBJ2-7 TRBV19 TGTGCCAGTAGTATAAGGACAGGAGCCGAAACCTACGAGCAGTACTTC CASSIRTGAETYEQYF
13 TRBD1 . TRBJ2-2 TRBV2 TGTGCCATTTCCCGACAGGGGACCGGGGAGCTGTTTTTT CAISRQGTGELFF
15 . . TRBJ1-1 TRBV29-1 TGCAGCGTTGAGGGCAGCAGAGTACAGAACACTGAAGCTTTCTTT CSVEGSRVQNTEAFF
14 TRBD1 . TRBJ2-7 TRBV5-5 TGTGCCAGCAGCCGACAGGGAACCTCCTACGAGCAGTACTTC CASSRQGTSYEQYF
14 . . TRBJ2-7 TRBV6-6 TGTGCCAGCAGTTACTTCCAGGGGTCCTACGAGCAGTACTTC CASSYFQGSYEQYF
14 . . TRBJ2-5 TRBV10-1 TGCGCCAGCAGTGAGGAAGGGCCCGAAGAGACCCAGTACTTC CASSEEGPEETQYF
12 . . TRBJ1-2 TRBV19 TGTGCCAGTAGTATGTTGCAGGGTGGCTACACCTTC CASSMLQGGYTF
11 . . TRBJ2-1 TRBV5-6 TGTGCCAGCAGCTTGGGACTAGAGTGGTTCTTC CASSLGLEWFF
15 . . TRBJ1-5 TRBV2 TGTGCCAGCCAAAGACGGGGCCACCAGGGACAGCCCCAGCATTTT CASQRRGHQGQPQHF
14 . . TRBJ2-5 TRBV5-5 TGTGCCAGCAGCGTCCGGGACGGGTCAGAGACCCAGTACTTC CASSVRDGSETQYF